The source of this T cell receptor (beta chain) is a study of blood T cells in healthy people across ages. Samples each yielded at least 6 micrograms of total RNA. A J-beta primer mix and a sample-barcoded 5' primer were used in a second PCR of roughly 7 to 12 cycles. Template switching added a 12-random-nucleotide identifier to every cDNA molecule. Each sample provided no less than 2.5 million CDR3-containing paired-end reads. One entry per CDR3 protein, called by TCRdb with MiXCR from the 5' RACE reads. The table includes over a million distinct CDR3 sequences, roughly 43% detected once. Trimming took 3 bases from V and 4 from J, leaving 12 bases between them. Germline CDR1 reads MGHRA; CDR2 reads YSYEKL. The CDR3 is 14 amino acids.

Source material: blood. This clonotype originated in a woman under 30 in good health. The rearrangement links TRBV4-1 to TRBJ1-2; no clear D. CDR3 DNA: TGCGCCAGCAGCCAGGCTGTCGCATTCTATGGCTACACCTTC. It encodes CASSQAVAFYGYTF.